These 17 T cell receptor beta chains came from one sample sequenced in a study of T cells in Graves' hyperthyroidism and ophthalmopathy. Regions amplified from RNA transcripts were the TCR beta CDR3 regions. First-round RT-PCR with HTBI primers amplified the TCR CDR3 region. TCRdb itself ran the multiplex PCR reads through MiXCR, one entry per CDR3 protein. The sample consists of 250,000 to 300,000 distinct CDR3 sequences, about 18% of them appearing once. Sequencing input: blood. These TCRs come from a woman aged 60-75 years with Graves' ophthalmopathy.

This clonotype came up many times. The chain recombines TRBV20-1 with TRBJ1-5, with a possible D match to TRBD1 (6 bases). From germline, CDR1 is DFQATT and CDR2 SNEGSKA (reference sequence). CDR3 length equals 15 residues. Trimming took 6 bases from V and 6 from J, leaving 21 bases between them. The CDR3 DNA sequence: TGCAGTGCCGGCGCAATCGGGACATCGGGTCAGCCCCAGCATTTT. This encodes CSAGAIGTSGQPQHF.

This rearrangement joins TRBV2 to TRBJ2-7; 7 positions match TRBD1. Unmatched junction bases numbered 9, after V lost 6 bases and J lost 4 bases. The CDR3 runs 14 residues. Germline V gene sequence: CDR1 SNHLY, CDR2 FYNNEI. CDR3 amino acids: CASRRQGTRYEQYF. The DNA for the CDR3 is TGTGCCAGCAGAAGACAGGGAACCCGATACGAGCAGTACTTC.

This clonotype has ten or more counts. The chain employs TRBV7-9 and TRBJ1-2; TRBD1 matches at 9 bases. V was clipped by 5 bases and J by 6 bases; unmatched bases: 10. The CDR3 has 15 amino acids. Germline CDR1 reads SEHNR; CDR2 reads FQNEAQ (reference sequence). In nucleotides, the CDR3 is TGTGCCAGCAGCATTCACCGGGACAGGGAAGATGGCTACACCTTC. Its protein is CASSIHRDREDGYTF.

This clonotype was counted only a few times. The chain links TRBV5-1 to TRBJ2-2; possibly TRBD1 for D (5 bases). Germline CDR1 is SGHRS and CDR2 is YFSETQ. V was pared by 0 bases and J by 6 bases, with 12 bases between. The length of the CDR3 is 15 residues. The CDR3: CASSLELQGPGELFF. CDR3 nucleotides: TGCGCCAGCAGCTTGGAACTTCAGGGTCCCGGGGAGCTGTTTTTT.

This clonotype was recorded a few times. This sequence joins TRBV6-1 and TRBJ2-7, with unresolved D. The CDR3 covers 14 residues. The germline gives CDR1 MNHNS, CDR2 SASEGT. V was pared by 6 bases and J by 7 bases, with 19 bases between. The CDR3 here is CASSRAVGSREQYF. The DNA of the CDR3 is TGTGCCAGCAGCCGTGCCGTAGGTTCACGGGAGCAGTACTTC.

The chain joins TRBV4-3 to TRBJ1-6, with D unresolved. Germline CDR1 and CDR2: LGHNA and YSLEER. Trimming stripped 0 bases from V and 9 bases from J, with 6 bases between. CDR3 size: 13 residues. For the CDR3, the DNA is TGCGCCAGCAGCCAAGATCGTCCTTCACCCCTCCACTTT. Its translation: CASSQDRPSPLHF.

V gene TRBV4-2 combines with J gene TRBJ2-3, with a weak D call TRBD2 (7 bases). The CDR3 is 15 amino acids. With 1 base removed from V and 8 bases from J, the gap between germline ends came to 16 bases. Germline lookup yields CDR1 LGHNA and CDR2 YNFKEQ. The CDR3 DNA is TGTGCCAGCAGCCAAGGGGGGGGGGGGCGAGGTACGCAGTATTTT. Translation: CASSQGGGGRGTQYF.

This clonotype has more than one count but fewer than ten. The chain carries TRBV4-3 and TRBJ1-3; D uncertain. Germline CDR1 LGHNA, CDR2 YSLEER. There are 13 residues in the CDR3. With 4 bases removed from V and 6 bases from J, the gap between germline ends came to 10 bases. The CDR3 sequence: CASSPDQANTIYF. CDR3 DNA: TGCGCCAGCAGCCCCGACCAGGCAAACACCATATATTTT.

The V and J genes are TRBV6-1 and TRBJ1-1, with 8 bases matching TRBD1. The CDR3 extends over 12 amino acids. Trimming at V came to 7 bases and at J to 8 bases, leaving 6 bases not matched to a gene. Germline CDR1 reads MNHNS; CDR2 reads SASEGT. The CDR3: CASNGQGPEAFF. DNA for the CDR3: TGTGCCAGCAACGGACAGGGCCCCGAAGCTTTCTTT.

This clonotype was seen ten or more times. The rearrangement uses TRBV20-1 and TRBJ2-7; no clear D gene. Germline V gene sequence: CDR1 DFQATT, CDR2 SNEGSKA (reference sequence). Between the trimmed V and J ends, which lost 0 bases and 7 bases, there was a span of 19 bases. The CDR3 has 15 residues. CDR3 sequence: CSARDSGSVTPEQYF. CDR3 DNA sequence: TGCAGTGCTAGAGATTCCGGAAGCGTGACTCCTGAGCAGTACTTC.

V and J are TRBV2 and TRBJ2-1, with TRBD2 matching over 8 bases. Germline values: CDR1 SNHLY, CDR2 FYNNEI. V shed 5 bases, J shed 2 bases, and the junction held 11 bases outside the gene matches. The length of the CDR3 is 17 residues. CDR3 sequence: CASSRLSAAGAYNEQFF. CDR3 nucleotide sequence: TGTGCCAGCAGTCGCCTCTCCGCAGCGGGGGCCTACAATGAGCAGTTCTTC.

V gene TRBV9 combines with J gene TRBJ2-2, with 10 positions matching TRBD2. Looked up from germline, CDR1 is SGDLS and CDR2 is YYNGEE. Trimming at V came to 0 bases and at J to 1 base, leaving 6 bases not matched to a gene. The CDR3 is 18 residues long. CDR3 coding DNA: TGTGCCAGCAGCGTAGCGATAGCGGGGGGAAAGAACACCGGGGAGCTGTTTTTT. Residues: CASSVAIAGGKNTGELFF. Filled out from reference TRBV9 and TRBJ2-2, the complete variable domain reads DSGVTQTPKHLITATGQRVTLRCSPRSGDLSVYWYQQSLDQGLQFLIQYYNGEERAKGNILERFSAQQFPDLHSELNLSSLELGDSALYFCASSVAIAGGKNTGELFFGEGSRLTVL.

There are many counts of this clonotype. CDR3 bases: TGTGCCAGCAGCTTAGCACGGTACGAGCAGTACTTC. The encoded protein is CASSLARYEQYF. This sequence joins TRBV7-2 and TRBJ2-7; D gene ambiguous. V was pared by 0 bases and J by 4 bases, with 4 bases between. Per germline, CDR1 SGHTA and CDR2 FQGNSA. The CDR3 extends over 12 amino acids.

This clonotype was seen many times. V is TRBV5-1 and J is TRBJ2-7; TRBD2 matches at 11 bases. CDR3 size: 15 residues. Germline CDR1 and CDR2: SGHRS and YFSETQ. Trimming took 3 bases from V and 2 from J; bases not matched to a gene: 4. The CDR3 loop reads CASSWASGGPYEQYF. The CDR3 DNA sequence: TGCGCCAGCAGCTGGGCTAGCGGGGGGCCCTACGAGCAGTACTTC.

This clonotype was seen many times. The chain recombines TRBV5-1 with TRBJ2-3; 7 nucleotides match TRBD1. Germline V gene data show CDR1 as SGHRS and CDR2 as YFSETQ. V trimming: 2 bases; J trimming: 2 bases; junction bases outside the gene matches: 5. The CDR3 length is 15 residues. The CDR3, as DNA: TGCGCCAGCAGCTTCAGGGACAGCCACACAGATACGCAGTATTTT. It codes for CASSFRDSHTDTQYF.

This clonotype has only a few counts. The rearrangement joins TRBV11-2 to TRBJ1-3; D is undetermined. The V end lost 2 bases, the J end lost 0 bases, and 11 bases lay between the germline ends. CDR1 is SGHAT, CDR2 FQNNGV, per germline. This CDR3 has 16 residues. The CDR3 sequence: CASSLSSTSSGNTIYF. The CDR3 coding sequence is TGTGCCAGCAGCTTATCGAGTACTAGCTCTGGAAACACCATATATTTT.

The rearrangement uses TRBV19 and TRBJ2-3, with D hard to call. Germline V lookup: CDR1 LNHDA, CDR2 SQIVND (reference sequence). Trimming removed 3 bases at V and 1 base at J, with 5 bases between. The CDR3 is 13 amino acids. For the CDR3, the DNA is TGTGCCAGTAGTATTCGAGGCACAGATACGCAGTATTTT. Translating gives CASSIRGTDTQYF.